The clone carrying this T cell receptor beta chain was observed at least ten times. Its antigen is not known. The time point here: sample taken at primary tumor resection. Patients with untreated early-stage non-small cell lung cancer, numbering some 68, were the donors. This record comes from a study of spatial heterogeneity in lung cancer. Study observations and caveats: In tumors, expanded intratumoral alpha and beta TCR counts tracked mutation counts.

TCRdb passed the 5' RACE reads through MiXCR, listing each CDR3 protein once. The profile shows under 5,000 distinct CDR3 sequences, almost 8.5% of them singletons. CDR1 is SGHVS and CDR2 is FNYEAQ in the germline V gene. With 0 bases removed from V and 0 bases from J, the gap between germline ends came to 17 bases. This CDR3 comprises 19 residues. The V and J genes are TRBV7-6 and TRBJ2-2; TRBD1 might be the D (5 bases). The sequencing used lung tumor tissue, collected at surgery. The sequence derives from a male donor with early-stage non-small cell lung cancer. The CDR3 sequence: CASSLAVGSTVSNTGELFF. Here the CDR3 DNA reads TGTGCCAGCAGCTTAGCGGTGGGATCGACAGTTTCGAACACCGGGGAGCTGTTTTTT. Full variable domain (rest looked up from reference TRBV7-6 and TRBJ2-2): GAGVSQSPRYKVTKRGQDVALRCDPISGHVSLYWYRQALGQGPEFLTYFNYEAQQDKSGLPNDRFSAERPEGSISTLTIQRTEQRDSAMYRCASSLAVGSTVSNTGELFFGEGSRLTVL.